The rows below give T cell receptor beta chains drawn from one sample of a study of PD-1 blockade in classical Hodgkin lymphoma. Clones were sequenced by immunoSEQ multiplex PCR, and TCRdb holds only the in-frame ones, with some missing. The sample shows around 13,000 clones, roughly 89% of them seen only once. The sequences come from peripheral blood mononuclear cells (PBMCs), collected at baseline. The receptors were gathered from a human donor with classical Hodgkin lymphoma. The CDR3 runs from the conserved cysteine through the conserved F or W. The order of the fields is J gene, CDR3 length, V gene, CDR3 protein.

>TRBJ1-1|13|TRBV19
CASSSLMNTEAFF
>TRBJ2-3|14|TRBV11-2
CASSLEGWADTQYF
>TRBJ1-1|13|TRBV5-6
CASTWGWDTEAFF
>TRBJ2-1|16|TRBV19
CASSRLPSGRDNEQFF
>TRBJ2-2|12|TRBV9
CASSFTTGELFF
>TRBJ1-2|15|TRBV19
CASSNTYSGNYGYTF
>TRBJ2-4|15|TRBV11-3
CASSLVGLAKNIQYF
>TRBJ2-3|14|TRBV13
CASSEERLADTQYF
>TRBJ1-2|13|TRBV27
CASSHRGGYGYTF
>TRBJ2-1|17|TRBV5-5
CASSLRGAGTYLNEQFF
>TRBJ1-2|15|TRBV5-5
CASSLIRHPNYGYTF
>TRBJ2-3|15|TRBV5-4
CASSPGGGTTDTQYF
>TRBJ1-2|12|TRBV19
CASNAGLHGYTF
>TRBJ1-1|12|TRBV5-8
CASSAGTIEAFF
>TRBJ1-5|16|TRBV5-8
CASSLALWQGDQPQHF
>TRBJ1-2|12|TRBV5-5
CASGGQGGGYTF
>TRBJ2-3|15|TRBV19
CAISPSGRITDTQYF
>TRBJ2-3|14|TRBV5-1
CASSLSAGTDTQYF
>TRBJ2-3|11|TRBV13
CASSLADTQYF
>TRBJ1-1|12|TRBV6-1
CASSVPGFPAFF
>TRBJ1-1|13|TRBV11-2
CASSLARVTEAFF
>TRBJ1-2|14|TRBV27
CASSTQRGAYGYTF
>TRBJ1-2|16|TRBV9
CASSVEWVPANYGYTF
>TRBJ2-7|15|TRBV27
CASSLPGRGINEQYF
>TRBJ2-7|15|TRBV5-1
CASRLGQGASYEQYF
>TRBJ1-3|14|TRBV4-3
CASSQDTSRNTIYF
>TRBJ1-2|14|TRBV5-1
CASSLSQGSYGYTF
>TRBJ1-1|15|TRBV28
CASSLVGDRATEAFF
>TRBJ2-7|14|TRBV7-9
CASSSLDGTYEQYF
>TRBJ2-2|17|TRBV19
CASSPRRVAGGTGELFF
>TRBJ1-5|14|TRBV7-9
CASSSDRGNQPQHF
>TRBJ1-5|14|TRBV5-5
CASSLVSFDQPQHF
>TRBJ2-6|18|TRBV5-4
CASSSEGGGFSGANVLTF
>TRBJ1-2|13|TRBV4-1
CASSQDKHFGYTF
>TRBJ2-3|15|TRBV27
CASSWGLAVTDTQYF
>TRBJ1-5|12|TRBV4-3
CASNLSEGPQHF
>TRBJ2-2|14|TRBV7-9
CASSSWKRPGELFF
>TRBJ2-2|16|TRBV9
CASSGRLAENTGELFF
>TRBJ2-1|16|TRBV5-1
CASSPGTGGPYNEQFF
>TRBJ1-1|14|TRBV7-8
CASSEDRANTEAFF
>TRBJ2-1|19|TRBV16
CASSLGPGLAKNSYNEQFF
>TRBJ1-1|16|TRBV19
CASSRTLWGLNTEAFF
>TRBJ2-3|14|TRBV11-3
CASSPQRGTDTQYF
>TRBJ2-1|15|TRBV5-6
CASSLRTGNYNEQFF
>TRBJ1-4|14|TRBV5-4
CASEIQGKGEKLFF
>TRBJ2-2|13|TRBV6-1
CASRRSYTGELFF
>TRBJ2-3|15|TRBV28
CASIRASGATDTQYF
>TRBJ1-5|14|TRBV7-2
CASSLGLNNQPQHF
>TRBJ1-1|16|TRBV6-1
CASSEWGAARRAEAFF
>TRBJ2-5|11|TRBV28
CASSTTTAQYF
>TRBJ1-2|15|TRBV9
CASSVGTVANYGYTF